This T cell receptor (beta chain) was sequenced during a study of cytomegalovirus exposure and HLA in healthy donors. The PCR made use of 60 Vbeta and 13 Jbeta primers. Sequencing was performed with immunoSEQ multiplex PCR; in TCRdb, only in-frame clones are kept and a portion is missing. The sample shows 150,000 to 200,000 clones, and under 2.5% sits with its ten largest clones. Germline V gene lookup returns CDR1 SGHRS and CDR2 YFSETQ. The CDR3 totals 13 residues. Trimming stripped 2 bases from V and 2 bases from J, with 7 bases between. Material for sequencing was PBMCs. The J gene is TRBJ2-5, the V gene TRBV5-1; D gene ambiguous. This TCR came from a young man in good health and CMV-seronegative. This chain's CDR3 is CASSFTVQETQYF. The CDR3 DNA is TGCGCCAGCAGCTTTACGGTACAAGAGACCCAGTACTTC.